A selection of T cell receptor beta chains follows, all from one sample in a study of blood T cell repertoires in COVID-19. Assay used: immunoSEQ multiplex PCR; TCRdb lists only in-frame clones, some missing. This sample has about 210,000 clones; about 84% occur once, and the top ten carry more than 10%. The material sequenced was peripheral blood. The receptor source for this set is a human donor in a cohort sampled during active COVID-19. The CDR3 runs from the conserved cysteine through the conserved F or W. The D gene is left open where the match is weak. The size entry is marked missing in some rows and otherwise reads once, few, many or a size class.

NA,NA,TRBJ2-1,TRBV6-1,CASSDVADSSYNEQFF,TGTGCCAGCAGTGACGTAGCGGATAGCTCCTACAATGAGCAGTTCTTC
TRBD1,NA,TRBJ2-5,TRBV5-4,CASSLGTGTQYF,TGTGCCAGCAGCTTGGGGACAGGGACCCAGTACTTC
NA,NA,TRBJ1-1,TRBV28,CASCGGAAEAFF,TGTGCCAGCTGTGGGGGGGCAGCTGAAGCTTTCTTT
NA,NA,TRBJ2-5,TRBV24-1,CATSDLRGRGETQYF,TGTGCCACCAGTGATTTACGGGGGCGGGGGGAGACCCAGTACTTC
NA,NA,TRBJ1-2,TRBV10-3,CAISEGLEGNYGYTF,TGTGCCATCAGTGAGGGGTTAGAGGGAAACTATGGCTACACCTTC
TRBD2,NA,TRBJ2-1,TRBV11-3,CASSLAGLANEQFF,TGTGCCAGCAGCTTAGCCGGACTAGCGAATGAGCAGTTCTTC
TRBD2,once,TRBJ2-7,TRBV19,CASSMAGTSGRAYEQYF,TGTGCCAGTAGTATGGCCGGGACTAGCGGGAGGGCCTACGAGCAGTACTTC
NA,once,TRBJ2-5,TRBV5-5,CASSFGSPRETQYF,TGTGCCAGCAGCTTCGGCTCCCCCAGGGAGACCCAGTACTTC
NA,NA,TRBJ2-1,TRBV7-8,CASSFPAGEQFF,TGTGCCAGCAGCTTTCCAGCGGGTGAGCAGTTCTTC
TRBD2,NA,TRBJ2-1,TRBV3-1/TRBV3-2,CASSQGLGGGLADYNEQFF,TGTGCCAGCAGCCAAGGATTAGGAGGGGGACTAGCGGATTACAATGAGCAGTTCTTC
TRBD1,NA,TRBJ2-5,TRBV5-1,CASSKDRAQETQYF,TGCGCCAGCAGCAAGGACAGGGCCCAAGAGACCCAGTACTTC
TRBD1,once,TRBJ2-1,TRBV18,CASSAGGNSYNEQFF,TGTGCCAGCTCAGCAGGGGGCAACTCCTACAATGAGCAGTTCTTC
NA,few,TRBJ2-7,TRBV5-8,CASSIADVRTYEQYF,TGTGCCAGCAGCATTGCGGATGTAAGAACCTACGAGCAGTACTTC
TRBD1,NA,TRBJ2-7,TRBV4-1,CASSQVGQGKPNEQYF,TGCGCCAGCAGCCAAGTTGGACAGGGGAAACCTAACGAGCAGTACTTC
NA,few,TRBJ1-1,TRBV19,CASSILRGTEAFF,TGTGCCAGTAGTATACTCCGGGGCACTGAAGCTTTCTTT
NA,NA,TRBJ1-2,TRBV10-3,CAISESSGYGYTF,TGTGCCATCAGTGAGTCATCAGGGTATGGCTACACCTTC
NA,many,TRBJ1-3,TRBV18,CASSPNSSGNTIYF,TGTGCCAGCTCACCAAACAGCTCTGGAAACACCATATATTTT
NA,NA,TRBJ2-2,TRBV4-2,CASSQEEEPGTGELFF,TGTGCCAGCAGCCAAGAAGAGGAACCGGGGACCGGGGAGCTGTTTTTT
NA,NA,TRBJ2-2,TRBV9,CASSPEAGSANTGELFF,TGTGCCAGCAGCCCTGAAGCGGGTTCGGCGAACACCGGGGAGCTGTTTTTT
TRBD1,NA,TRBJ1-1,TRBV29-1,CSVDRENTEAFF,TGCAGCGTGGACAGGGAGAACACTGAAGCTTTCTTT
NA,NA,TRBJ1-5,TRBV19,CASSIEGGQPQHF,TGTGCCAGTAGTATAGAAGGAGGTCAGCCCCAGCATTTT
TRBD1,NA,TRBJ2-5,TRBV5-1,CASSEDRRETQYF,TGCGCCAGCAGCGAGGACAGGAGAGAGACCCAGTACTTC
TRBD2,NA,TRBJ2-1,TRBV2,CASKDGLAVTSSYNEQFF,TGTGCCAGCAAAGATGGACTAGCGGTCACCTCCTCCTACAATGAGCAGTTCTTC
NA,NA,TRBJ1-1,TRBV19,CASSMGGTEAFF,TGTGCCAGTAGTATGGGGGGGACTGAAGCTTTCTTT
NA,once,TRBJ1-1,TRBV11-3,CASSLGPAGANTEAFF,TGTGCCAGCAGCTTAGGTCCCGCGGGCGCCAACACTGAAGCTTTCTTT
NA,NA,TRBJ1-4,TRBV4-2,CASSQQIQEKLFF,TGTGCCAGCAGCCAACAAATACAGGAAAAACTGTTTTTT
TRBD1,NA,TRBJ2-7,TRBV2,CASRHGTGFYEQYF,TGTGCCAGCAGACACGGGACAGGGTTTTACGAGCAGTACTTC
NA,NA,TRBJ1-4,TRBV14,CASSQEETGKKLFF,TGTGCCAGCAGCCAAGAGGAGACAGGAAAGAAACTGTTTTTT
NA,once,TRBJ1-5,TRBV19,CASSTQTVNQPQHF,TGTGCCAGTAGTACTCAGACAGTAAATCAGCCCCAGCATTTT
NA,NA,TRBJ1-6,TRBV4-2,CASSHPKVGTGGTPLHF,TGTGCCAGCAGCCACCCCAAGGTCGGGACGGGAGGAACACCCCTCCACTTT
NA,NA,TRBJ2-3,TRBV14,CASSQVGLATDTQYF,TGTGCCAGCAGCCAAGTAGGGTTAGCGACAGATACGCAGTATTTT
NA,NA,TRBJ2-7,TRBV12-3/TRBV12-4,CASSLRLEQYF,TGTGCCAGCAGTTTAAGACTCGAGCAGTACTTC
NA,NA,TRBJ2-3,TRBV7-9,CASSLGPGSADTQYF,TGTGCCAGCAGCTTAGGTCCGGGTTCGGCAGATACGCAGTATTTT
NA,NA,TRBJ2-1,TRBV5-4,CASSLDGKGYNEQFF,TGTGCCAGCAGCTTGGACGGGAAGGGCTACAATGAGCAGTTCTTC
NA,NA,TRBJ1-2,TRBV12-3/TRBV12-4,CASSPWSPEGYTF,TGTGCCAGCAGCCCATGGTCCCCTGAGGGCTACACCTTC
NA,NA,TRBJ1-6,TRBV5-4,CASSSYTSRGSPLHF,TGTGCCAGCAGCTCCTACACCTCTAGGGGTTCACCCCTCCACTTT
NA,NA,TRBJ2-3,TRBV9,CASSVEGIGADTQYF,TGTGCCAGCAGCGTAGAGGGGATTGGGGCAGATACGCAGTATTTT
TRBD2,few,TRBJ2-3,TRBV19,CASRGLAEATDTQYF,TGTGCCAGTAGGGGACTAGCGGAGGCCACAGATACGCAGTATTTT
NA,NA,TRBJ2-3,TRBV24-1,CATGLTDTQYF,TGTGCCACCGGGCTCACAGATACGCAGTATTTT
TRBD1,NA,TRBJ2-5,TRBV7-8,CASTPRGGPETQYF,TGTGCCAGCACGCCTAGAGGGGGCCCGGAGACCCAGTACTTC
TRBD2,NA,TRBJ2-1,TRBV18,CASSPPLAGLYNEQFF,TGTGCCAGCTCTCCCCCTTTAGCGGGCCTCTACAATGAGCAGTTCTTC
TRBD1,NA,TRBJ2-7,TRBV6-5,CASSLRQGAEEQYF,TGTGCCAGCAGCTTGAGACAGGGGGCTGAAGAGCAGTACTTC
TRBD1,NA,TRBJ2-2,TRBV28,CAVLPGQGNTGELFF,TGTGCCGTACTTCCGGGACAGGGGAACACCGGGGAGCTGTTTTTT
NA,NA,TRBJ2-5,TRBV18,CASSTEETQYF,TGTGCCAGCTCAACGGAAGAGACCCAGTACTTC
NA,once,TRBJ2-4,TRBV11-2,CASSQEPGNIQYF,TGTGCCAGCAGCCAGGAGCCGGGGAACATTCAGTACTTC
TRBD1,NA,TRBJ1-1,TRBV29-1,CSVSTGGDTEAFF,TGCAGCGTTTCGACAGGGGGGGACACTGAAGCTTTCTTT
TRBD1,NA,TRBJ1-1,TRBV5-4,CASSSPTGAVGEAFF,TGTGCCAGCAGCTCCCCGACAGGGGCGGTCGGTGAAGCTTTCTTT
TRBD1,NA,TRBJ1-5,TRBV7-9,CASSGRYDRAPQPQHF,TGTGCCAGCAGCGGCCGCTACGACAGGGCCCCCCAGCCCCAGCATTTT
TRBD1,NA,TRBJ1-2,TRBV27,CASKWGTGGAGGYTF,TGTGCCAGCAAGTGGGGGACAGGGGGCGCAGGTGGCTACACCTTC
NA,NA,TRBJ1-4,TRBV2,CASSDNSIATNEKLFF,TGTGCCAGCAGTGATAACTCCATAGCAACTAATGAAAAACTGTTTTTT